This T cell receptor beta chain originates from a study of blood T cell repertoires in COVID-19. Study in general: Samples taken during acute and convalescent COVID-19 were collected in the United States, Italy and Spain. PBMCs, B-cell-depleted T cells, or T cells provided the cDNA or gDNA that made up the material.

Profiling relied on immunoSEQ multiplex PCR, and the TCRdb table lists in-frame clones only, not all of them. The table includes 350,000 or so clones, nearly 90% detected once. The V gene lost 7 bases and the J gene lost 0 bases, with 12 bases spanning the gap. The CDR3 extends over 14 amino acids. Germline values: CDR1 LNHDA, CDR2 SQIVND (reference sequence). A single count supports this clone. This sequence joins TRBV19 and TRBJ1-1, with D perhaps matching TRBD1 (6 bases). This receptor was taken from a man aged 18 to 35 with active or convalescent COVID-19. Material: peripheral blood. The DNA of the CDR3 is TGTGCCAGTATGAACAGGGCGATGAACACTGAAGCTTTCTTT. Translating it yields CASMNRAMNTEAFF.